The present TCR beta chain was sequenced within a study of blood T cells in healthy people across ages. Regarding the study as a whole: Diversity figures based on one million T cells were deemed too low. The unknown donor CMV status may have confounded expanded clonotype changes.

Germline-derived CDR1 and CDR2 are MNHEY and SVGAGI. The J segment lost 11 bases and the V segment lost 5 bases, leaving 9 bases of the junction unmatched. The CDR3 is 14 amino acids. A sample-barcoded 5' primer and a J-beta primer mix were used in a second PCR of roughly 7 to 12 cycles. TCRdb itself ran the 5' RACE reads through MiXCR, one entry per CDR3 protein. The table records about 2 million distinct CDR3 sequences, 49% of them present only once. A remark on this clonotype: Antigen specificity is unknown.

The rearrangement joins TRBV6-5 to TRBJ2-5; 12 nucleotides align to TRBD2. Specimen: blood. The receptor comes from a woman in her thirties or forties in good health. The CDR3 is CASSRLAGAHQQYF. The CDR3 DNA follows: TGTGCCAGCAGTCGACTAGCGGGGGCCCACCAGCAGTACTTC.